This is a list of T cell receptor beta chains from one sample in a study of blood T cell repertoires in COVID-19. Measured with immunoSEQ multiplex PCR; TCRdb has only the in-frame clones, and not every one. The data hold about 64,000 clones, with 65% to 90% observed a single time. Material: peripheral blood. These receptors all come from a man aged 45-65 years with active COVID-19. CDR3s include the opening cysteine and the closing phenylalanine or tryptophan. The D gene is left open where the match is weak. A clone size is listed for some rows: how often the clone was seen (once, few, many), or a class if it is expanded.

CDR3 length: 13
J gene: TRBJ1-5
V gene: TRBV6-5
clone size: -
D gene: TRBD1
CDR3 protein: CASTDRVFQPQHF
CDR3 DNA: TGTGCCAGCACGGACAGGGTATTCCAGCCCCAGCATTTT

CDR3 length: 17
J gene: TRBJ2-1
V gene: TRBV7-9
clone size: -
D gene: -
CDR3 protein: CASSLPQDSFSYNEQFF
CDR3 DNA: TGTGCCAGCAGCTTACCCCAGGACTCCTTCTCCTACAATGAGCAGTTCTTC

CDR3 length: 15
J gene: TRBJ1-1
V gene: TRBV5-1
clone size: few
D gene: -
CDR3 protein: CASSLEAGWNTEAFF
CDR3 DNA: TGCGCCAGCAGCTTGGAGGCAGGCTGGAACACTGAAGCTTTCTTT

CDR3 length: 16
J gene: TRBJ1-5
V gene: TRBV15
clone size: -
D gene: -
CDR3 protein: CATSRGRGFDNQPQHF
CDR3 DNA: TGTGCCACCAGCAGAGGGCGAGGGTTTGACAATCAGCCCCAGCATTTT

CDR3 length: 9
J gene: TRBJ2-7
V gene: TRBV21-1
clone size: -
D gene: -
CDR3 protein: CAMSIEQYF
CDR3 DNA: TGTGCCATGTCCATCGAGCAGTACTTC

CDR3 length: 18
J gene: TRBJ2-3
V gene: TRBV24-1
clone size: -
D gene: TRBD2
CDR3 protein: CATSDSAGTSGRADTQYF
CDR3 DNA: TGTGCCACCAGTGATTCCGCCGGGACTAGCGGGAGAGCAGATACGCAGTATTTT

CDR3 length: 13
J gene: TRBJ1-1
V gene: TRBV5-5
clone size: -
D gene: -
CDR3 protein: CATEDRANTEAFF
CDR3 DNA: TGTGCCACCGAAGACAGAGCCAACACTGAAGCTTTCTTT

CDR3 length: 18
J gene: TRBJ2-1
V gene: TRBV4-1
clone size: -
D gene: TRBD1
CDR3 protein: CASSQDAAGTGIKDEQFF
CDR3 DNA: TGCGCCAGCAGCCAAGATGCAGCCGGGACAGGGATTAAGGATGAGCAGTTCTTC

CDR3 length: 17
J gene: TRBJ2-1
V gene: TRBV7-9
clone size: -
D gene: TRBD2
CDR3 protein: CASSLDRTSGTYNEQFF
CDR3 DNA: TGTGCCAGCAGCTTAGACCGGACTAGCGGGACCTACAATGAGCAGTTCTTC

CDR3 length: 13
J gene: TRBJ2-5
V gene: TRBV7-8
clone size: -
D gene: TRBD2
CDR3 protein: CASRWTSQETQYF
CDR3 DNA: TGTGCCAGCAGGTGGACTAGCCAAGAGACCCAGTACTTC

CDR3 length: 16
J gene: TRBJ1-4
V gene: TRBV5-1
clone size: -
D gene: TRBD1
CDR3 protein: CASSIGDRATNEKLFF
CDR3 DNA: TGCGCCAGCAGCATAGGGGACAGAGCAACTAATGAAAAACTGTTTTTT

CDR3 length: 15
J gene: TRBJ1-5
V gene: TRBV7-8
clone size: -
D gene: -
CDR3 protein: CASTWGGGPNQPQHF
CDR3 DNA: TGTGCCAGCACCTGGGGGGGAGGACCCAATCAGCCCCAGCATTTT

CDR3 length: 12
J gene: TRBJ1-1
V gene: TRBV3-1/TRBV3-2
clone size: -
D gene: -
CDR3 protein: CASSREYTEAFF
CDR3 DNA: TGTGCCAGCAGCCGCGAATATACTGAAGCTTTCTTT

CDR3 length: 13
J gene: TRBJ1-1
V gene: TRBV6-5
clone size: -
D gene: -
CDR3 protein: CASSSTGNTEAFF
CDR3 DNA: TGTGCCAGCAGTTCAACCGGGAACACTGAAGCTTTCTTT

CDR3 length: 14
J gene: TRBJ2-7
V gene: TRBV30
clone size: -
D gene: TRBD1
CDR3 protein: CAWRLGQGAYEQYF
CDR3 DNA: TGTGCCTGGAGGCTCGGACAGGGGGCCTACGAGCAGTACTTC

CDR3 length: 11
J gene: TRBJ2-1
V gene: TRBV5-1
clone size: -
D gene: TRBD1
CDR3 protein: CASSTGQEQFF
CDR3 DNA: TGCGCCAGCAGCACGGGACAGGAGCAGTTCTTC

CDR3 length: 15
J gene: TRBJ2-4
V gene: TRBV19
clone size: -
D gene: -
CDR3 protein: CASSMWGRDGDIQYF
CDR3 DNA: TGTGCCAGTAGTATGTGGGGGCGCGATGGGGACATTCAGTACTTC

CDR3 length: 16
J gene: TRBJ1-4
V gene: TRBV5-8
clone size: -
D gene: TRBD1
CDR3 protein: CASSFSRGDGNEKLFF
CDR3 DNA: TGTGCCAGCAGCTTTTCCAGGGGGGATGGTAATGAAAAACTGTTTTTT

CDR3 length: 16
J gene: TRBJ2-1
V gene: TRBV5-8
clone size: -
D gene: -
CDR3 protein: CASSLATVLPGDEQFF
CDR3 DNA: TGTGCCAGCAGCTTGGCTACGGTCCTACCCGGGGATGAGCAGTTCTTC

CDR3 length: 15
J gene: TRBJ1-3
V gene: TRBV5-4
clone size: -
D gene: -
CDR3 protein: CASSPHGETGNTIYF
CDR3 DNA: TGTGCCAGCAGCCCTCACGGGGAAACTGGAAACACCATATATTTT

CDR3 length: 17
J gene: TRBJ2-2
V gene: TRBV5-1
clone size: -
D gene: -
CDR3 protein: CASSLGIVRLNTGELFF
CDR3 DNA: TGCGCCAGCAGCTTGGGCATAGTCAGGCTAAACACCGGGGAGCTGTTTTTT

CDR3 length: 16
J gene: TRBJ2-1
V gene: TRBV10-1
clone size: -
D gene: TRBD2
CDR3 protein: CASSESCLADPNEQFF
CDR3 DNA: TGCGCCAGCAGTGAGTCGTGTCTAGCGGACCCCAATGAGCAGTTCTTC

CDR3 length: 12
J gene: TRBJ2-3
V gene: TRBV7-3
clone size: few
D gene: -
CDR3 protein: CASSLGRGTQYF
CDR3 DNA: TGTGCCAGCAGCCTTGGACGGGGTACGCAGTATTTT

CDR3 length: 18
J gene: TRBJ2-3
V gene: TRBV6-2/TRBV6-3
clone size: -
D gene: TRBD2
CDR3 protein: CASSRSRGTSGRGDTQYF
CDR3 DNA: TGTGCCAGCAGTCGCTCACGAGGGACTAGCGGCAGGGGGGATACGCAGTATTTT

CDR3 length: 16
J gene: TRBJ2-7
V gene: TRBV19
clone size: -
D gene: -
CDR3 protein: CASSIGQGTSGYEQYF
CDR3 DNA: TGTGCCAGTAGTATAGGCCAGGGGACGTCGGGCTACGAGCAGTACTTC

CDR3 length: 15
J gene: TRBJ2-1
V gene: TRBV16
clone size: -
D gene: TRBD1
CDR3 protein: CASSLGTGGYNEQFF
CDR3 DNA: TGTGCCAGCAGCCTAGGGACAGGGGGCTACAATGAGCAGTTCTTC

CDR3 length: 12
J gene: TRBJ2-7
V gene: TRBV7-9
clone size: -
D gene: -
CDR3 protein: CASSRTPGEQYF
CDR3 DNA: TGTGCCAGCAGTCGCACCCCGGGCGAGCAGTACTTC

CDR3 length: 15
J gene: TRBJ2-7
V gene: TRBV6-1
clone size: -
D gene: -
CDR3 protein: CASREGGGRTYEQYF
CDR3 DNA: TGTGCCAGCAGAGAAGGGGGGGGGCGGACCTACGAGCAGTACTTC

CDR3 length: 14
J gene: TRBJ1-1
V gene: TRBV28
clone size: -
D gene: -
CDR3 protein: CASSPSVGGTEAFF
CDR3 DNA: TGTGCCAGCAGCCCCTCGGTGGGGGGCACTGAAGCTTTCTTT

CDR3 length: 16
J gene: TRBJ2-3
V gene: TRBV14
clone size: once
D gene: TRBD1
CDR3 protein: CASSQGQGLGTDTQYF
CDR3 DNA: TGTGCCAGCAGCCAAGGACAGGGTCTGGGCACAGATACGCAGTATTTT

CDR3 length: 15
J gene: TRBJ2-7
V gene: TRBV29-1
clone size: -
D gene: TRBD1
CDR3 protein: CSVDHAGTGGREQYF
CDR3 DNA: TGCAGCGTTGACCATGCCGGGACAGGGGGTCGGGAGCAGTACTTC

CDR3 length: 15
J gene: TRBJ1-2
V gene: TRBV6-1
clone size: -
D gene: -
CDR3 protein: CASSENGGASYGYTF
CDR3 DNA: TGTGCCAGCAGTGAAAATGGGGGGGCGAGCTATGGCTACACCTTC

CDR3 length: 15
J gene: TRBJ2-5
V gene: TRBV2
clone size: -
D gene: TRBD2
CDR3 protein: CASRPPGGGGETQYF
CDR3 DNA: TGTGCCAGCAGACCCCCGGGCGGGGGAGGAGAGACCCAGTACTTC

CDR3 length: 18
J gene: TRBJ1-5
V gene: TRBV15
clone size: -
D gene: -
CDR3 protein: CATSPLGRGQGVNQPQHF
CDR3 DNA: TGTGCCACCAGCCCCCTAGGCAGGGGCCAGGGCGTGAATCAGCCCCAGCATTTT

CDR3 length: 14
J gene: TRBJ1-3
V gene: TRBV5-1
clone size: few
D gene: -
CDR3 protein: CASKSQGSGNTIYF
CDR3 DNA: TGCGCCAGCAAATCTCAGGGCTCTGGAAACACCATATATTTT

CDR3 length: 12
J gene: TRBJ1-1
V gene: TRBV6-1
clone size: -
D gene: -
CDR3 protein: CASSEFGTEAFF
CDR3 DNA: TGTGCCAGCAGTGAATTCGGGACTGAAGCTTTCTTT

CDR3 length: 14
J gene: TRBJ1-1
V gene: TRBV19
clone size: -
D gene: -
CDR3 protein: CASSKQGLNTEAFF
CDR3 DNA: TGTGCCAGTAGTAAGCAGGGTTTGAACACTGAAGCTTTCTTT

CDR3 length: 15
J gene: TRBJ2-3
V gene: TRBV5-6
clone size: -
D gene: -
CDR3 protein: CASSLRRTGTDTQYF
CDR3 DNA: TGTGCCAGCAGCTTACGTAGGACAGGCACAGATACGCAGTATTTT

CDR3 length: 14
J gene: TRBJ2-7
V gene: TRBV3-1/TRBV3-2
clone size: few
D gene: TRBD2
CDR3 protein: CASRGTSGYYEQYF
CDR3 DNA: TGTGCCAGCAGGGGGACTAGCGGCTATTACGAGCAGTACTTC

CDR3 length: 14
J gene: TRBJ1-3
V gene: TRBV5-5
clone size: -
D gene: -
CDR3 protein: CASSLGSGAYTIYF
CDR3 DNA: TGTGCCAGCAGCTTGGGCTCAGGGGCCTACACCATATATTTT

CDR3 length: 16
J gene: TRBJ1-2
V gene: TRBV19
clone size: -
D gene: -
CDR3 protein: CASSRTSFPSNYGYTF
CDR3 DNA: TGTGCCAGTAGTCGCACATCTTTCCCGTCGAACTATGGCTACACCTTC

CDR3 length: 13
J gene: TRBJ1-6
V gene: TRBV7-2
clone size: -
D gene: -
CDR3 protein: CASSFQYNSPLHF
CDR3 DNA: TGTGCCAGCAGCTTCCAGTATAATTCACCCCTCCACTTT

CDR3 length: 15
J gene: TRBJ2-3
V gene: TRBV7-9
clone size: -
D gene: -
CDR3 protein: CASSLSSPGTDTQYF
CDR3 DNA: TGTGCCAGCAGCTTATCGTCCCCAGGGACAGATACGCAGTATTTT

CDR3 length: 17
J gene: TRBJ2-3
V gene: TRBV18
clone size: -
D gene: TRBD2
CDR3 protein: CASSPRTSGGPADTQYF
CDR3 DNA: TGTGCCAGCTCACCCCGGACTAGCGGGGGCCCCGCAGATACGCAGTATTTT

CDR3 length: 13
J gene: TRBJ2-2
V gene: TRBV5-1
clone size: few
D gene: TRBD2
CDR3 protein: CASQRLAGDRLFF
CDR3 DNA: TGCGCCTCACAAAGGCTAGCGGGGGACAGGCTGTTTTTT

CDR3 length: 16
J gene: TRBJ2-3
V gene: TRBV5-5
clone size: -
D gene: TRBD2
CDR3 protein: CASSLRGGSRTDTQYF
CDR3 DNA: TGTGCCAGCAGCTTGCGGGGGGGCTCACGCACAGATACGCAGTATTTT

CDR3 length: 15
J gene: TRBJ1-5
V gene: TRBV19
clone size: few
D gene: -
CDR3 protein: CASSIANRELQPQHF
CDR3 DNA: TGTGCCAGTAGTATAGCAAACAGGGAATTACAGCCCCAGCATTTT

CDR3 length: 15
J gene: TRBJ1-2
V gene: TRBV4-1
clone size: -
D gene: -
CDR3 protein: CASSQEGGGGSGYTF
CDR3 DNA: TGCGCCAGCAGCCAAGAGGGAGGAGGCGGGAGTGGCTACACCTTC

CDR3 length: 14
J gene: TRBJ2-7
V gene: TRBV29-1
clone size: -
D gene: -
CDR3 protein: CSVGGGGISYEQYF
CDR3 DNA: TGCAGCGTTGGAGGGGGGGGTATCTCCTACGAGCAGTACTTC

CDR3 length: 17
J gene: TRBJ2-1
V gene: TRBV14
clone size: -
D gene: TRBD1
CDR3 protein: CASSPPAPRDRYNEQFF
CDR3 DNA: TGTGCCAGCAGCCCACCTGCCCCCCGGGACAGGTACAATGAGCAGTTCTTC

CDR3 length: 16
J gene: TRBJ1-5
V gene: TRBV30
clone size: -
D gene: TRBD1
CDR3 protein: CAWRRRDRGLGQPQHF
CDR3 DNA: TGTGCCTGGAGGCGCCGGGACAGGGGGCTCGGTCAGCCCCAGCATTTT

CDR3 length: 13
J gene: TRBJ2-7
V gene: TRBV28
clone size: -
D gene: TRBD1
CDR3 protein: CASSKPSQGAQYF
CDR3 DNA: TGTGCCAGCAGCAAACCCTCACAGGGGGCCCAGTACTTC

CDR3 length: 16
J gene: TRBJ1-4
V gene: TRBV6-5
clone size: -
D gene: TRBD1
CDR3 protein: CASSYAQGATNEKLFF
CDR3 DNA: TGTGCCAGCAGTTACGCCCAGGGGGCAACTAATGAAAAACTGTTTTTT

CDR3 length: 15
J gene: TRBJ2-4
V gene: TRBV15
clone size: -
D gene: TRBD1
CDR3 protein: CATSRFGTDLNIQYF
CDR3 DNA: TGTGCCACCAGCAGATTTGGGACAGACCTAAACATTCAGTACTTC